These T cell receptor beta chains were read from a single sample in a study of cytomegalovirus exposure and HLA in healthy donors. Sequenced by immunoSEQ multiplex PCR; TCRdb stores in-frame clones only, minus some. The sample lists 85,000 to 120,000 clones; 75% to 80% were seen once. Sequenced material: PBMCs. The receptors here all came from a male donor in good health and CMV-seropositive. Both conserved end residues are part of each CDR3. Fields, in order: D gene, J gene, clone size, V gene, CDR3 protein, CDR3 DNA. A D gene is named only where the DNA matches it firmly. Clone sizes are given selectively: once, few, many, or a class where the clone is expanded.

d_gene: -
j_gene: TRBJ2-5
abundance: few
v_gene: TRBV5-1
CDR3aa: CASSLQETQYF
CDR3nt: TGCGCCAGCAGCCTCCAAGAGACCCAGTACTTC

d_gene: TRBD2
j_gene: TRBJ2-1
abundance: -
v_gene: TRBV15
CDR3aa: CATSKRWWTSGFDRSYNEQFF
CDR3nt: TGTGCCACCAGCAAGAGATGGTGGACTAGCGGGTTCGACCGCTCCTACAATGAGCAGTTCTTC

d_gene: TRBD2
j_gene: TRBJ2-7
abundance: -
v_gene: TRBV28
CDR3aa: CASSLAGGPYEQYF
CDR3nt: TGTGCCAGCAGTTTAGCGGGAGGGCCCTACGAGCAGTACTTC

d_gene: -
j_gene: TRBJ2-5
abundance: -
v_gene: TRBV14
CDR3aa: CASSTVSPGQETQYF
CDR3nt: TGTGCCAGCAGCACAGTTAGCCCGGGACAAGAGACCCAGTACTTC

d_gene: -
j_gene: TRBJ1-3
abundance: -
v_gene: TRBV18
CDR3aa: CASSPFRELGNTIYF
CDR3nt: TGTGCCAGCTCACCCTTTCGGGAGCTTGGAAACACCATATATTTT

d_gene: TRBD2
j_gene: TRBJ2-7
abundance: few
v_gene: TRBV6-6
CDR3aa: CASSYSGGRAYEQYF
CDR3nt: TGTGCCAGCAGTTACTCCGGCGGGAGGGCCTACGAGCAGTACTTC

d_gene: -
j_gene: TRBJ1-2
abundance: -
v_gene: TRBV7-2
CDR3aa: CASSLGTANYGYTF
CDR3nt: TGTGCCAGCAGCTTAGGGACAGCTAACTATGGCTACACCTTC

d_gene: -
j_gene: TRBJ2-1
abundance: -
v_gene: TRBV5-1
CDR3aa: CASSLPSATYNEQFF
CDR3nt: TGCGCCAGCAGCTTGCCTAGCGCTACCTACAATGAGCAGTTCTTC

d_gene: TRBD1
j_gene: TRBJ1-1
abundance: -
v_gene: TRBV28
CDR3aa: CASSYGTGRTEAFF
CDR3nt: TGTGCCAGCAGTTACGGGACAGGGCGAACTGAAGCTTTCTTT

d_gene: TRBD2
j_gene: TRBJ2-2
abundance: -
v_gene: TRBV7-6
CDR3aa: CASSLAPAGGPDTGELFF
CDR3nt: TGTGCCAGCAGCTTAGCCCCAGCGGGAGGGCCTGACACCGGGGAGCTGTTTTTT

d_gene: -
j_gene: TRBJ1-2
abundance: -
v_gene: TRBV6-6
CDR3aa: CASSSNYLTENYGYTF
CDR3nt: TGTGCCAGCAGTTCCAACTACCTGACAGAGAACTATGGCTACACCTTC

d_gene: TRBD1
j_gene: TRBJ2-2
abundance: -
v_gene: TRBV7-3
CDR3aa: CASSLFGTGHTGELFF
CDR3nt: TGTGCCAGCAGCTTATTCGGGACAGGTCACACCGGGGAGCTGTTTTTT

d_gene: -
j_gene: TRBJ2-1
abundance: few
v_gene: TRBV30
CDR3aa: CALNLAAGNEQFF
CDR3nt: TGTGCCTTAAATCTAGCTGCGGGCAATGAGCAGTTCTTC

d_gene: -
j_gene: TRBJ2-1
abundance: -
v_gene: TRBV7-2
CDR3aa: CASSPYVIPYNEQFF
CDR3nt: TGTGCCAGCAGCCCCTATGTGATCCCGTACAATGAGCAGTTCTTC

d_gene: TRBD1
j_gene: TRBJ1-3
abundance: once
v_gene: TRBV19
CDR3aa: CASSAGQAGNTIYF
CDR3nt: TGTGCCAGTAGTGCGGGACAGGCCGGAAACACCATATATTTT

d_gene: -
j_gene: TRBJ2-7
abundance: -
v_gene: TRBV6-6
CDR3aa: CASSATLMAQYF
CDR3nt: TGTGCCAGCAGTGCGACACTGATGGCGCAGTACTTC

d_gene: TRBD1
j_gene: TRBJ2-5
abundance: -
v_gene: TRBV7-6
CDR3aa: CASSPWTGGEETQYF
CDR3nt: TGTGCCAGCAGCCCCTGGACAGGGGGCGAAGAGACCCAGTACTTC

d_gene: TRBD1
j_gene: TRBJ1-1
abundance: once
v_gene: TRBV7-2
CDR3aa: CASREAGGDVNEAFF
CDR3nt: TGTGCCAGCAGGGAGGCAGGGGGCGATGTCAATGAAGCTTTCTTT

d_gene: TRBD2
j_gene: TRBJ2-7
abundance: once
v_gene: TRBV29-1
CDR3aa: CSVTQRGPSYEQYF
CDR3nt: TGCAGCGTTACCCAGCGGGGTCCCAGCTACGAGCAGTACTTC

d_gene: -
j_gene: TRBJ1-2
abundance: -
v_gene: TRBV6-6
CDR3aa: CASTRDRRNYGYTF
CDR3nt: TGTGCCAGCACACGCGACAGGCGTAACTATGGCTACACCTTC

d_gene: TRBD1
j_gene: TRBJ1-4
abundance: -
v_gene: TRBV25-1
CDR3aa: CASSRTGEEKLFF
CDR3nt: TGTGCCAGCAGTCGAACAGGGGAAGAAAAACTGTTTTTT

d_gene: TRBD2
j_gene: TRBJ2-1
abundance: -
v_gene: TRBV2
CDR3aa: CASRQTSGRGYNEQFF
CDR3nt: TGTGCCAGCAGGCAGACTAGCGGGAGGGGATACAATGAGCAGTTCTTC

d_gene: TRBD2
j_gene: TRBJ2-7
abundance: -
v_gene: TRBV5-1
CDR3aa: CASSLASGFSYEQYF
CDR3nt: TGCGCCAGCAGCTTAGCTAGCGGATTCTCCTACGAGCAGTACTTC

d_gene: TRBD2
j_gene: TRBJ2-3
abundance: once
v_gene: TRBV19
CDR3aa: CASSTGLAGGGDTQYF
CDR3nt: TGTGCCAGTAGTACGGGCCTAGCGGGAGGAGGAGATACGCAGTATTTT

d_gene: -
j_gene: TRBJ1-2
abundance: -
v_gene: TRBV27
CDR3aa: CASSSSGGGYTF
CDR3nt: TGTGCCAGCAGTTCATCAGGCGGGGGCTACACCTTC

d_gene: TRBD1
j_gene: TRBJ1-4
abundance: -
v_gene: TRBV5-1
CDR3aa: CASSFDRGGNEKLFF
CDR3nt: TGTGCCAGCAGCTTCGACAGGGGAGGAAACGAAAAACTGTTTTTT

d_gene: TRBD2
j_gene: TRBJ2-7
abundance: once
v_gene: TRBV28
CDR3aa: CASSLNGASGSYEQYF
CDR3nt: TGTGCCAGCAGTTTAAATGGGGCTAGCGGATCCTACGAGCAGTACTTC

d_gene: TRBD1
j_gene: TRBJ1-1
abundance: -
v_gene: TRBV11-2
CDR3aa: CASRQRQGLTEAFF
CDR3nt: TGTGCCAGCAGACAAAGACAGGGGCTGACTGAAGCTTTCTTT

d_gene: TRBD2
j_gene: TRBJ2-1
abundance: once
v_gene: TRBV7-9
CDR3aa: CASSLGLAGGRDEQFF
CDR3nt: TGTGCCAGCAGCCTGGGACTAGCGGGAGGTAGGGATGAGCAGTTCTTC

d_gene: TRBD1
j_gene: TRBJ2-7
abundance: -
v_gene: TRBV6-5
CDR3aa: CASSKTGSSYEQYF
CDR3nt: TGTGCCAGCAGTAAGACAGGGAGCTCCTACGAGCAGTACTTC

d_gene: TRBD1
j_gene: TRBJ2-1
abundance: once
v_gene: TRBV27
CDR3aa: CASSSGTGAWDEQFF
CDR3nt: TGTGCCAGCAGTTCTGGGACAGGGGCGTGGGATGAGCAGTTCTTC

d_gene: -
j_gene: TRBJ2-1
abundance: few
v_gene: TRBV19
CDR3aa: CASRLEDFPYNEQFF
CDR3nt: TGTGCCAGCCGACTTGAGGACTTTCCCTACAATGAGCAGTTCTTC

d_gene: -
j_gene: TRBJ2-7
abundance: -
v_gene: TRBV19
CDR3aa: CASSSQGSTSYEQYF
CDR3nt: TGTGCCAGTTCTTCCCAGGGGTCTACCTCCTACGAGCAGTACTTC

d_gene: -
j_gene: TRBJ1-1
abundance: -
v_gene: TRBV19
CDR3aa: CASSMLAGEAFF
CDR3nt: TGTGCCAGTAGTATGTTGGCGGGTGAAGCTTTCTTT

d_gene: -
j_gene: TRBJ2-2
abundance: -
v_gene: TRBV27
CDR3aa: CASSFLRSTGELFF
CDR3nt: TGTGCCAGCAGTTTCCTCAGGTCCACCGGGGAGCTGTTTTTT

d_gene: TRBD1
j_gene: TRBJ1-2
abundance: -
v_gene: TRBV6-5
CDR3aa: CATNDREAIGYTF
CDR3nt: TGTGCCACCAACGACAGGGAGGCCATTGGCTACACCTTC

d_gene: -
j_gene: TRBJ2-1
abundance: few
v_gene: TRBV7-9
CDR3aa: CASSLVGGGIEQFF
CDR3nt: TGTGCCAGCAGCTTAGTAGGGGGGGGAATTGAGCAGTTCTTC